This is a list of T cell receptor beta chains from one sample in a study of blood T cell repertoires in COVID-19. Clones were sequenced by immunoSEQ multiplex PCR, and TCRdb holds only the in-frame ones, with some missing. The data show 200,000 to 250,000 clones, about 85% seen once. The sequenced material came from peripheral blood. The origin of the receptors is a woman between 18 and 29 years old who had recovered from COVID-19. Both conserved end residues are part of each CDR3. The D gene is left open where the match is weak. Size is omitted from some rows. Given values are once, few, many or a class for expanded clones.

V gene: TRBV7-2; clone size: NA; D gene: TRBD2; J gene: TRBJ2-1; CDR3 DNA: TGTGCCAGCAGTGGCGGGGAGCGGGAGAGCCCTATTGGGGATGAGCAGTTCTTC; CDR3 protein: CASSGGERESPIGDEQFF
V gene: TRBV10-3; clone size: NA; D gene: TRBD2; J gene: TRBJ2-3; CDR3 DNA: TGTGCCATCAGTGACTCCCCTGGACTAGCGGGAGAACGGGATGATACGCAGTATTTT; CDR3 protein: CAISDSPGLAGERDDTQYF
V gene: TRBV14; clone size: once; D gene: NA; J gene: TRBJ1-6; CDR3 DNA: TGTGCCAGCAGCCCGGGATCAAAAATGGCCGTGGAACCCCTCCACTTT; CDR3 protein: CASSPGSKMAVEPLHF
V gene: TRBV5-6; clone size: NA; D gene: TRBD1; J gene: TRBJ2-7; CDR3 DNA: TGTGCCAGCAGCTCGGGACAGGGTGGTGCCGAGCAGTACTTC; CDR3 protein: CASSSGQGGAEQYF
V gene: TRBV19; clone size: NA; D gene: TRBD2; J gene: TRBJ2-7; CDR3 DNA: TGTGCCAGTAGTTCCCAGCGGGTACTAGCGGGGACGTACGAGCAGTACTTC; CDR3 protein: CASSSQRVLAGTYEQYF
V gene: TRBV2; clone size: NA; D gene: NA; J gene: TRBJ1-5; CDR3 DNA: TGTGCCAGCAGTGCCTTCGCGGATAGCAATCAGCCCCAGCATTTT; CDR3 protein: CASSAFADSNQPQHF
V gene: TRBV2; clone size: NA; D gene: TRBD2; J gene: TRBJ2-3; CDR3 DNA: TGTGCCAGCAGTCCGACTAGCGAAGTCACAGATACGCAGTATTTT; CDR3 protein: CASSPTSEVTDTQYF
V gene: TRBV6-6; clone size: NA; D gene: TRBD1; J gene: TRBJ1-1; CDR3 DNA: TGTGCCAGCAGACCCGGCTTGGGACAGGGAAACACTGAAGCTTTCTTT; CDR3 protein: CASRPGLGQGNTEAFF
V gene: TRBV7-9; clone size: NA; D gene: TRBD1; J gene: TRBJ1-1; CDR3 DNA: TGTGCCAGCAGCTTGTCAGGGGGGAACACTGAAGCTTTCTTT; CDR3 protein: CASSLSGGNTEAFF
V gene: TRBV5-1; clone size: NA; D gene: TRBD2; J gene: TRBJ2-7; CDR3 DNA: TGCGCCAGCAGCTTGGGGGAACTAGCGGGAGGGTCCTACGAGCAGTACTTC; CDR3 protein: CASSLGELAGGSYEQYF
V gene: TRBV28; clone size: NA; D gene: TRBD1; J gene: TRBJ2-7; CDR3 DNA: TGTGCCAGCAGTTTATGGGGCGCGGACAGGGGCTACGAGCAGTACTTC; CDR3 protein: CASSLWGADRGYEQYF
V gene: TRBV7-9; clone size: NA; D gene: TRBD1; J gene: TRBJ1-3; CDR3 DNA: TGTGCCAGCAAGTCCGACAGGGCTCTCTCTGGAAACACCATATATTTT; CDR3 protein: CASKSDRALSGNTIYF
V gene: TRBV4-1; clone size: NA; D gene: NA; J gene: TRBJ1-5; CDR3 DNA: TGCGCCAGCAGCCAAGAAATCCGTCAGCCCCAGCATTTT; CDR3 protein: CASSQEIRQPQHF
V gene: TRBV29-1; clone size: NA; D gene: TRBD1; J gene: TRBJ2-7; CDR3 DNA: TGCAGCGGCCTCGGGACAGTAGACTCCGAGCAGTACTTC; CDR3 protein: CSGLGTVDSEQYF
V gene: TRBV6-5; clone size: NA; D gene: NA; J gene: TRBJ1-2; CDR3 DNA: TGTGCCAGCAGTAGGGGGGGCGGCTACACCTTC; CDR3 protein: CASSRGGGYTF
V gene: TRBV11-3; clone size: NA; D gene: TRBD2; J gene: TRBJ2-1; CDR3 DNA: TGTGCCAGCAGCCCAAAAGCTAGCGGGAGATTACCCTACAATGAGCAGTTCTTC; CDR3 protein: CASSPKASGRLPYNEQFF
V gene: TRBV5-1; clone size: few; D gene: NA; J gene: TRBJ1-6; CDR3 DNA: TGCGCCAGCAGCTTGATAGGGGGAGTTTCACCCCTCCACTTT; CDR3 protein: CASSLIGGVSPLHF
V gene: TRBV29-1; clone size: NA; D gene: NA; J gene: TRBJ2-7; CDR3 DNA: TGCAGCGTTACCGGGACACTCTACGAGCAGTACTTC; CDR3 protein: CSVTGTLYEQYF
V gene: TRBV13; clone size: NA; D gene: TRBD1; J gene: TRBJ2-7; CDR3 DNA: TGTGCCAGCAGCCCAATACTCGGACAGGGGGCCGAGCAGTACTTC; CDR3 protein: CASSPILGQGAEQYF
V gene: TRBV27; clone size: NA; D gene: TRBD2; J gene: TRBJ2-1; CDR3 DNA: TGTGCCAGCAGTTCGGGGACTAGCGGAGACAATGAGCAGTTCTTC; CDR3 protein: CASSSGTSGDNEQFF
V gene: TRBV27; clone size: NA; D gene: TRBD2; J gene: TRBJ2-2; CDR3 DNA: TGTGCCAGCAGTTTATCGTCAGTCAGCGGGAGAAGGGCCGGGGAGCTGTTTTTT; CDR3 protein: CASSLSSVSGRRAGELFF
V gene: TRBV7-9; clone size: NA; D gene: NA; J gene: TRBJ1-1; CDR3 DNA: TGTGCCAGCAGCCCTACCAAGGGACAGAACACTGAAGCTTTCTTT; CDR3 protein: CASSPTKGQNTEAFF
V gene: TRBV20-1; clone size: NA; D gene: NA; J gene: TRBJ1-1; CDR3 DNA: TGCAGTGCTACCGGGGGGGGAGCTTTCTTT; CDR3 protein: CSATGGGAFF